This T cell receptor (beta chain) was sequenced in a study of control samples from healthy donors and cancer patients (dated by TCRdb to about 2020). Turning to this clone: Its antigen target is currently unknown. Base qualities are not provided; no much larger clone lies one nucleotide away.

CDR1 and CDR2 were assigned from the germline V gene (reference sequence) as LGHDT and YNNKEL. V lost 0 bases and J lost 4 bases; the stretch between them is 6 bases long. From the cysteine through the phenylalanine, the CDR3 covers 13 amino acids. Only the CDR3 part of the read is kept: 39 bases, read in frame from the first base. Library construction relied on the immunoSEQ multiplex PCR assay. TCRdb took this table from immuneACCESS and kept in-frame rearrangements with V and J called. Such tables lack part of the clones; where checked against another copy, unresolved V genes explain under half of the gap, and the rest is unexplained. Counted in this sample were about 80,000 clones; 80% to 90% of them appeared once. The ten biggest clones cover 9.5% to 13% of the sample.

Input material: PBMCs. The source of this sequence is a man aged 55 to 69 with head and neck cancer. The V and J genes are TRBV3-1 (or the pseudogene TRBV3-2) and TRBJ1-1; no confident D gene assignment can be made. The DNA sequence follows: TGTGCCAGCAGCCAAGATTCGAGCACTGAAGCTTTCTTT. It encodes CASSQDSSTEAFF.